This passage covers 15 T cell receptor beta chains from one sample sequenced in a study of T cells in Graves' hyperthyroidism and ophthalmopathy. Authors of the study amplified TCR beta CDR3 regions from RNA transcripts. Initially, a first-round RT-PCR of the TCR CDR3 employed the HTBI primer set. TCRdb reanalysed the multiplex PCR reads using MiXCR and keeps one entry per CDR3 protein. Of 650,000 to 750,000 distinct CDR3 sequences in the sample, 14% were seen once. Sequenced material: blood. The receptors here all came from a woman under 30 with Graves' hyperthyroidism.

This clonotype has ten or more counts. V and J are TRBV9 and TRBJ1-2, with 7 bases identical to TRBD1. Per the germline V gene, CDR1 is SGDLS and CDR2 is YYNGEE. With 3 bases clipped from V and 4 bases from J, the junction kept 9 bases outside the gene matches. This CDR3 spans 15 amino acids. CDR3 nucleotides: TGTGCCAGCAGCGCAATTCAGGGGGATGGCTATGGCTACACCTTC. Its protein product is CASSAIQGDGYGYTF.

A word on this clonotype: Germline and junction disagree at one end, which may indicate a read error. J is TRBJ2-7 and V is TRBV6-5; D call uncertain. This CDR3 is 14 amino acids long. Germline CDR1 reads MNHEY; CDR2 reads SVGAGI. CDR3 in DNA: TGTGCCGGCAGTTACTCGAGTGCCGGCTACGAGCAGTACTTC. It encodes CAGSYSSAGYEQYF.

This clonotype was counted ten times or more. The chain is built from TRBV11-2 and TRBJ2-1, with TRBD2 as a possible D gene (5 bases). Germline V lookup: CDR1 SGHAT, CDR2 FQNNGV. The CDR3 extends over 17 amino acids. V lost 1 base, J lost 0 bases, and 13 bases lay in between. CDR3 protein: CASSLVRVGSSYNEQFF. DNA for the CDR3: TGTGCCAGCAGCTTAGTGAGGGTTGGGAGCTCCTACAATGAGCAGTTCTTC.

This clonotype was seen repeatedly, ten times or more. The chain is built from TRBV20-1 and TRBJ2-7; D may correspond to TRBD1 or TRBD2 (5 bases each). This CDR3 region has 17 residues. CDR1 DFQATT and CDR2 SNEGSKA come from the germline V gene (reference sequence). Trimming removed 2 bases from V and 1 base from J, with 21 bases in between. CDR3 in amino acids: CSARPPRGRRRSYEQYF. The CDR3 DNA sequence: TGCAGTGCTAGACCTCCTCGGGGCCGAAGGAGGTCCTACGAGCAGTACTTC.

There are many counts of this clonotype. The V call is TRBV10-3, the J call TRBJ2-7, with D tentatively TRBD1 (7 bases). The germline V and J ends were trimmed by 8 bases and 5 bases, with 16 bases remaining between them. The germline CDR1 and CDR2 sequences are ENHRY and SYGVKD. The CDR3 is 13 residues long. CDR3 DNA: TGTGCCATCGGGCGACAGGGAGGTCACGAGCAGTACTTC. Translation gives CAIGRQGGHEQYF.

This clonotype was seen at least ten times. The CDR3 reads CSARALLAGAGAYEQYF. CDR3 in DNA: TGCAGTGCTAGAGCTCTCCTAGCGGGAGCGGGGGCCTACGAGCAGTACTTC. V usage is TRBV20-1 and J usage is TRBJ2-7, with 10 bases lining up with TRBD2. Germline loops: CDR1 DFQATT, CDR2 SNEGSKA (reference sequence). The V gene end was trimmed by 1 base and the J gene end by 2 bases; junction bases not matched to a gene: 11. There are 17 residues in the CDR3.

This clonotype was seen repeatedly, ten times or more. This rearrangement joins TRBV29-1 to TRBJ2-7; D is unclear. CDR1 is SQVTM, CDR2 ANQGSEA, per germline. V lost 1 base and J 2 bases, leaving 9 bases between the germline ends. The CDR3 is 13 amino acids. The CDR3 DNA reads as TGCAGCGTTGAAGGTGGGATGGCCTACGAGCAGTACTTC. It specifies CSVEGGMAYEQYF.

This clonotype was seen at least ten times. The chain couples TRBV18 to TRBJ1-2, with a weak D call TRBD1 (5 bases). The V and J ends lost 3 bases and 6 bases respectively, with 11 bases between them. Germline values: CDR1 KGHSH, CDR2 LQKENI. This CDR3 region has 13 residues. The CDR3 region is CASSPGQGDGYTF. The DNA for the CDR3 is TGTGCCAGCTCACCCGGCCAGGGAGATGGCTACACCTTC.

The sample holds many counts of this clonotype. CDR3 nucleotide sequence: TGTGCCAGCTCCAGATTCACAGATACGCAGTATTTT. Protein sequence: CASSRFTDTQYF. J is TRBJ2-3 and V is TRBV7-2; no clear D. Germline CDR1 reads SGHTA; CDR2 reads FQGNSA. V was cut by 8 bases and J by 2 bases, with 8 bases left in between. The CDR3 is 12 residues long.

This clonotype occurred a few times. The chain is built from TRBV12-3 or TRBV12-4 and TRBJ2-1, with D perhaps matching TRBD1 or TRBD2 (5 bases each). Trimming pared 7 bases from V and 5 bases from J, leaving 15 bases between. The CDR3 covers 14 residues. DNA of the CDR3: TGTGCCAGCACGCCGAGGGACGCGGACAATGAGCAGTTCTTC. Protein: CASTPRDADNEQFF.

The V and J genes are TRBV6-2 or TRBV6-3 and TRBJ2-7; 7 positions agree with TRBD1. Trimming removed 7 bases from V and 3 bases from J; junction bases left unmatched: 9. Germline assignment: CDR1 MNHEY and CDR2 SVGEGT. The CDR3 has 14 residues. CDR3 coding DNA: TGTGCCAGCACGAGTACAGGGGTAGGCTACGAGCAGTACTTC. Its translation: CASTSTGVGYEQYF.

This chain uses TRBV19 with TRBJ1-4; D remains unclear. V was shortened by 1 base and J by 5 bases, with 8 bases between the two germline ends. CDR1 and CDR2 from the germline V gene are LNHDA and SQIVND (reference sequence). This CDR3 has 14 amino acids. The CDR3 is CASSIATANEKLFF. CDR3 bases: TGTGCCAGTAGTATAGCAACAGCGAATGAAAAACTGTTTTTT.

This clonotype has at least ten counts. The genes are TRBV12-3 or TRBV12-4 and TRBJ2-3, with TRBD2 matching over 7 bases. V trimming: 8 bases; J trimming: 1 base; junction bases outside the gene matches: 6. The CDR3 has 14 amino acids. Here the CDR3 DNA reads TGTGCCAGCGACCGGGACTATCGCACAGATACGCAGTATTTT. Its translation is CASDRDYRTDTQYF.

The chain recombines TRBV7-2 with TRBJ2-1, with 10 bases matching TRBD2. The J call could be wrong; TRBJ2-7 is a better fit for the DNA end. The CDR3 consists of 16 residues. Germline CDR1 reads SGHTA; CDR2 reads FQGNSA. The CDR3 sequence: CASSLELAGTRNEQYF. CDR3 in DNA: TGTGCCAGCAGCTTAGAACTAGCGGGAACGCGCAATGAGCAGTACTTC.

About this clonotype: A read error may produce the germline difference seen at one junction end. The gene calls are TRBV18 and TRBJ2-2; no definite D call. The CDR3 runs 13 residues. Germline V gives CDR1 KGHSH, CDR2 LQKENI. CDR3 loop: CASSSTYTRELFF. The DNA for the CDR3 is TGTGCCAGCTCCTCCACCTACACCAGGGAGCTGTTTTTT.